This entry concerns a single T cell receptor (beta chain). Its antigen is not identified. Culturing for approximately 10 days preceded CD4+ T cell isolation. No vaccinee had earlier SARS-CoV-2 infection, and nucleocapsid antibodies were negative. A half-medium replacement with IL-2 medium was carried out on days 3 and 7. This CDR3 has 17 residues. The germline V gene has CDR1 SGHTA and CDR2 FQGNSA. Trimming removed 1 base from V and 10 bases from J; junction bases left unmatched: 15. These data come from a study of vaccination effects on CD4 cells after COVID-19. Overall study context: Over 1.5 million PBMC per well were cultured with around 10 IU/ml IL-2 and roughly 9.9 ug/ml peptides.

Whole-study results and caveats: Late in the post-vaccination period, infection-induced and vaccine-induced clones underwent marked clonal contraction.

The method was immunoSEQ multiplex PCR; TCRdb's version includes in-frame clones alone and lacks a portion of them. The repertoire includes some 40,000 clones, roughly 82% of them detected once, and less than 3% sits in the top ten. Sample: CD4+ T cells from PBMCs cultured without peptide, taken before COVID-19 vaccination. This clonotype was sampled from a human donor who received a COVID-19 vaccine. The rearrangement uses TRBV7-2 and TRBJ1-4, with 7 bases fitting TRBD1. CDR3 bases: TGTGCCAGCAGCTTAGGGGCAGGGGGATTCCTGTCTGGAAAACTGTTTTTT. Protein sequence: CASSLGAGGFLSGKLFF.